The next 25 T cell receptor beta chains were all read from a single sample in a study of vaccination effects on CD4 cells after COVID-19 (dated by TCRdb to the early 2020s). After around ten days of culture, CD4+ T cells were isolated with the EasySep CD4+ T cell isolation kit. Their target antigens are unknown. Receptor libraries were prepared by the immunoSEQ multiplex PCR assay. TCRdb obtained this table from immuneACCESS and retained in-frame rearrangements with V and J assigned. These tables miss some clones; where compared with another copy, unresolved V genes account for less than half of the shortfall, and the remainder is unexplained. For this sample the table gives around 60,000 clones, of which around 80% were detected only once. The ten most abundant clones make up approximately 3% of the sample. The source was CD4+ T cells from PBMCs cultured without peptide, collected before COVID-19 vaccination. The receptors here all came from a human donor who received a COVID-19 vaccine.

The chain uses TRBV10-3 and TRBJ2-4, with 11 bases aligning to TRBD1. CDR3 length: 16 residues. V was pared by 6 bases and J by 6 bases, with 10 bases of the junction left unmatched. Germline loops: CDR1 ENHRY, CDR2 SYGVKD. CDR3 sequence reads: CAISSTGTGGSNIQYF. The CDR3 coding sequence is TGTGCCATCAGCTCTACCGGGACAGGGGGTTCAAACATTCAGTACTTC.

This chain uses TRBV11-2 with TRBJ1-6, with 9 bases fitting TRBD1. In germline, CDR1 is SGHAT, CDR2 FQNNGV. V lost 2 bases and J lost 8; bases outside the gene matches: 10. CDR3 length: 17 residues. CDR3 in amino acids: CASSLPRLQGADSPLHF. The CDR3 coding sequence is TGTGCCAGCAGCTTACCCCGCCTACAGGGGGCGGATTCACCCCTCCACTTT. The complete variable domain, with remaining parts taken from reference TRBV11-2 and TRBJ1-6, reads EAGVAQSPRYKIIEKRQSVAFWCNPISGHATLYWYQQILGQGPKLLIQFQNNGVVDDSQLPKDRFSAERLKGVDSTLKIQPAKLEDSAVYLCASSLPRLQGADSPLHFGNGTRLTVT.

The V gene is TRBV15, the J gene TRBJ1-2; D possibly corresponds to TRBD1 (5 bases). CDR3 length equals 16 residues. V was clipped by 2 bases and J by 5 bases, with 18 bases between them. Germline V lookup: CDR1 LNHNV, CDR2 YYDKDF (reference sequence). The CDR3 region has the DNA TGTGCCACCAGCAGAACCGCCGTTGGGGGTGGATATGGCTACACCTTC. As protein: CATSRTAVGGGYGYTF.

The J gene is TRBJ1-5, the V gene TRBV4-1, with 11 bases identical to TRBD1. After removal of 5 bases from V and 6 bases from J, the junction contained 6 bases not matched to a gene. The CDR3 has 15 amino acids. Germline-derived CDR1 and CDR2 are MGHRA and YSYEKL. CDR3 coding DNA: TGCGCCAGCAGCATGGACAGGGGGCACGGTCAGCCCCAGCATTTT. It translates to CASSMDRGHGQPQHF.

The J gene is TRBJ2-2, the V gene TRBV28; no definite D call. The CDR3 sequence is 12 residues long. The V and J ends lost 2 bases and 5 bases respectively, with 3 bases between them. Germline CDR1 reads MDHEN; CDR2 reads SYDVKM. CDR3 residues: CASSLQTGELFF. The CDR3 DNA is TGTGCCAGCAGTTTACAGACCGGGGAGCTGTTTTTT.

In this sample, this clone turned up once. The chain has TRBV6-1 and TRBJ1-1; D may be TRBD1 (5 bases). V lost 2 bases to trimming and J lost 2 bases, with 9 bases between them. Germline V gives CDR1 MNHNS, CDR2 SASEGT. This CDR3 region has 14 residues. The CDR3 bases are TGTGCCAGCAGTGAACGGGGGGGAAACACTGAAGCTTTCTTT. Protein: CASSERGGNTEAFF.

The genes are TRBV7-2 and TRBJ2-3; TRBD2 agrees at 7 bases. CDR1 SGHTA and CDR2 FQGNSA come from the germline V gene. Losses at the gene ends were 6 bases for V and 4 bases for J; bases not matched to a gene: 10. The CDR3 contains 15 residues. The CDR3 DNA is TGTGCCAGCAGTCCGCGCGCCCGGGGGGCAGATACGCAGTATTTT. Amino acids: CASSPRARGADTQYF.

CDR3 region: CATAGGTGNYNEQFF. In DNA form, the CDR3 reads TGTGCCACCGCGGGCGGGACCGGGAACTACAATGAGCAGTTCTTC. V is TRBV10-3 and J is TRBJ2-1; D is possibly TRBD2 (6 bases). V lost 10 bases to trimming and J lost 3 bases, with 19 bases between them. CDR1 and CDR2 from the germline V gene are ENHRY and SYGVKD. The CDR3 sequence is 15 residues long.

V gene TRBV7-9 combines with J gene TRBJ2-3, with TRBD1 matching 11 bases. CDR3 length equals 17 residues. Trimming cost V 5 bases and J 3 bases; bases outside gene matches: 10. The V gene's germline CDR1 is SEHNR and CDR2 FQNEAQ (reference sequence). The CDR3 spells CASSIKYRDRGTDTQYF. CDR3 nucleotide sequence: TGTGCCAGCAGCATAAAGTACCGGGACAGGGGGACAGATACGCAGTATTTT.

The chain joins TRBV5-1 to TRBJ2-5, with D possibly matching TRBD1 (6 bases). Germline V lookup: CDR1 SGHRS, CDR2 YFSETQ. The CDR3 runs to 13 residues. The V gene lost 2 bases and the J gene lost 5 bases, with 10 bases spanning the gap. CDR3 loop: CASSFTGQETQYF. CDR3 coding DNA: TGCGCCAGCAGCTTCACAGGGCAGGAGACCCAGTACTTC.

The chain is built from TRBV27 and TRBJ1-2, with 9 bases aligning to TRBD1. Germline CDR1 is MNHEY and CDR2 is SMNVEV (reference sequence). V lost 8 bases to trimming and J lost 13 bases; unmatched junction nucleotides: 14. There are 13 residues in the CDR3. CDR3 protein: CASGPLGQGSVTF. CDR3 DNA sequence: TGTGCCAGCGGCCCTTTGGGACAGGGAAGTGTCACCTTC.

The CDR3 DNA sequence: TGTGCCAGCAGTGAAGGGGAGACCCAGTACTTC. Amino acids: CASSEGETQYF. The chain carries TRBV2 and TRBJ2-5; D remains ambiguous. Trimming cost V 1 base and J 5 bases, with 2 bases left between them. Germline V CDR1 and CDR2: SNHLY, FYNNEI. There are 11 residues in the CDR3.

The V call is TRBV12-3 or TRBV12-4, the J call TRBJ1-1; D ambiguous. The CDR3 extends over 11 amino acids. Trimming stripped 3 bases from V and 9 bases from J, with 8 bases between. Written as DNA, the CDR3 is TGTGCCAGCAGTTTGGGTGGGAAAGCTTTCTTT. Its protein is CASSLGGKAFF.

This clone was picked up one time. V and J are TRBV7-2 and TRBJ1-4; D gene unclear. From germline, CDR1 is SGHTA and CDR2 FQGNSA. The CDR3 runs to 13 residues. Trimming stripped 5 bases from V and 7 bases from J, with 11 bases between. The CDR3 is CASSDRRGEKLFF. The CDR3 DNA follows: TGTGCCAGCAGCGATCGACGTGGTGAAAAACTGTTTTTT. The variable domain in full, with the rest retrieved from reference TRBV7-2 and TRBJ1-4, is GAGVSQSPSNKVTEKGKDVELRCDPISGHTALYWYRQSLGQGLEFLIYFQGNSAPDKSGLPSDRFSAERTGGSVSTLTIQRTQQEDSAVYLCASSDRRGEKLFFGSGTQLSVL.

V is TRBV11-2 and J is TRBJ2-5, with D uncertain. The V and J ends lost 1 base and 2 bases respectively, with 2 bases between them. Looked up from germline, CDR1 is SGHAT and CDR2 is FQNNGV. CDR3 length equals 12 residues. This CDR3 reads CASSLVQETQYF. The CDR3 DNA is TGTGCCAGCAGCTTAGTACAAGAGACCCAGTACTTC.

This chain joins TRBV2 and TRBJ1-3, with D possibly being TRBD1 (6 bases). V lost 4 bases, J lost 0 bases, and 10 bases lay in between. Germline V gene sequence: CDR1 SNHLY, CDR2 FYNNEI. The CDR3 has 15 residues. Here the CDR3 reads CASSAGQSSGNTIYF. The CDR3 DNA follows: TGTGCCAGCAGTGCTGGACAGAGCTCTGGAAACACCATATATTTT.

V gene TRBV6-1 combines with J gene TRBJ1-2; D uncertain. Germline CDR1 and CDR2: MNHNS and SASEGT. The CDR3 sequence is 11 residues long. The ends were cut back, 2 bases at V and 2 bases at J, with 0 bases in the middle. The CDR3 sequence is CASSENYGYTF. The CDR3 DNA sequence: TGTGCCAGCAGTGAAAACTATGGCTACACCTTC.

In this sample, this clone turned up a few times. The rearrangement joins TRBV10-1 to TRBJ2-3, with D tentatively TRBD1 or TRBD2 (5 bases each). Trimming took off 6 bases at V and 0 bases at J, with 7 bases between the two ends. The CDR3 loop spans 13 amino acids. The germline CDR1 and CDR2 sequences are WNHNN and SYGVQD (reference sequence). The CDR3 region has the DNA TGCGCCAGCAGCGGGGACAGCACAGATACGCAGTATTTT. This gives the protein CASSGDSTDTQYF.

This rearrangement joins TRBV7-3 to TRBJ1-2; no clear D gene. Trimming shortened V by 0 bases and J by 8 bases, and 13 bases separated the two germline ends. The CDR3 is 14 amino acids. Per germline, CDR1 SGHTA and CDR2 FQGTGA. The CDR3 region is CASSLTRETAGYTF. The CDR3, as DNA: TGTGCCAGCAGCTTAACTCGGGAAACTGCCGGCTACACCTTC. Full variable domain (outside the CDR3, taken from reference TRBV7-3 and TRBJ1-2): GAGVSQTPSNKVTEKGKYVELRCDPISGHTALYWYRQSLGQGPEFLIYFQGTGAADDSGLPNDRFFAVRPEGSVSTLKIQRTERGDSAVYLCASSLTRETAGYTFGSGTRLTVV.

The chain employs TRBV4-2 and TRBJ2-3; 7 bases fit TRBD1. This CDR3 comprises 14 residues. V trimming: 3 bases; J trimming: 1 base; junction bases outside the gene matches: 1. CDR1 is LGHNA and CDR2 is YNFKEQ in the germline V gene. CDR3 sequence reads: CASSQQGGTDTQYF. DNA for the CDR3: TGTGCCAGCAGCCAGCAGGGGGGCACAGATACGCAGTATTTT.

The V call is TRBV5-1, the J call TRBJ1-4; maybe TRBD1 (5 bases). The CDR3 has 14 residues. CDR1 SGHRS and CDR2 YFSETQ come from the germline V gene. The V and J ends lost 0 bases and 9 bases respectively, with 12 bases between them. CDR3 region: CASSLDPGGQKLFF. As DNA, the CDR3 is TGCGCCAGCAGCTTGGATCCCGGGGGACAAAAACTGTTTTTT. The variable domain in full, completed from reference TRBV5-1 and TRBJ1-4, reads KAGVTQTPRYLIKTRGQQVTLSCSPISGHRSVSWYQQTPGQGLQFLFEYFSETQRNKGNFPGRFSGRQFSNSRSEMNVSTLELGDSALYLCASSLDPGGQKLFFGSGTQLSVL.

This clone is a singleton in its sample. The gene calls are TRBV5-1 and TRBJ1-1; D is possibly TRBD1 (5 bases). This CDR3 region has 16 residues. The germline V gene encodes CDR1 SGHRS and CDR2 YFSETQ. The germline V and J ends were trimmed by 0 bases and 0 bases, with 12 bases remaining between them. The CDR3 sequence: CASSLGVGGMNTEAFF. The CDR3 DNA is TGCGCCAGCAGCTTGGGTGTCGGGGGAATGAACACTGAAGCTTTCTTT.

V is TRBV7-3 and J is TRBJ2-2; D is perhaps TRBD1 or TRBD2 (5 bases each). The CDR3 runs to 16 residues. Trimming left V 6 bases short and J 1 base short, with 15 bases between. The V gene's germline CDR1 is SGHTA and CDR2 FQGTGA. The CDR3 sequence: CASRRNTGQNTGELFF. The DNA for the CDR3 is TGTGCCAGCAGGAGGAATACGGGGCAGAACACCGGGGAGCTGTTTTTT.

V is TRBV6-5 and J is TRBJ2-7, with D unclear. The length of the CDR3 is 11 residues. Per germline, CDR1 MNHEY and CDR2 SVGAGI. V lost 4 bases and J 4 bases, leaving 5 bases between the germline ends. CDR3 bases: TGTGCCAGCAGTTCCAAATACGAGCAGTACGTC. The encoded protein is CASSSKYEQYV.

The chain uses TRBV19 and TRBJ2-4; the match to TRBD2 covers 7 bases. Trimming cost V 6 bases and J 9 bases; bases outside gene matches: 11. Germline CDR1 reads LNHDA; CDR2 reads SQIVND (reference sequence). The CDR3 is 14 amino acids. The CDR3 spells CASSRVSTGGIQYF. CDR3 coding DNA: TGTGCCAGTAGCCGGGTCTCAACGGGGGGCATTCAGTACTTC.